The 2 T cell receptor beta chains below were found in one sample sequenced in a study of neurological immune-mediated disorders. TCRdb itself ran the 5' RACE reads through MiXCR, one entry per CDR3 protein. The sample shows roughly 56,000 distinct CDR3 sequences, about an eighth of them seen only once. The source material was PBMCs. All receptors derive from a man aged 55 to 70 in good health.

This clonotype was counted many times. The chain carries TRBV7-2 and TRBJ2-3; D uncertain. Germline lookup yields CDR1 SGHTA and CDR2 FQGNSA. V lost 6 bases and J lost 0, with 7 bases in between. The CDR3 is made up of 13 amino acids. The CDR3 coding sequence is TGTGCCAGCAGGCGCCCTAGCACAGATACGCAGTATTTT. Amino acid sequence: CASRRPSTDTQYF.

This clonotype was detected many times. This rearrangement joins TRBV3-1 to TRBJ1-1; D may be TRBD1 (6 bases). Germline V CDR1 and CDR2: LGHDT, YNNKEL (reference sequence). Trimming shortened V by 2 bases and J by 7 bases, and 14 bases separated the two germline ends. This CDR3 has 14 amino acids. The CDR3 DNA is TGTGCCAGCAGCCAAAACAGGGAGCGGAGTGAAGCTTTCTTT. As protein: CASSQNRERSEAFF.